These 5 T cell receptor beta chains share one sample of origin, sequenced in a study of technical replicates of blood from a few donors. Some clones are missing from TCRdb's copy, which holds only in-frame ones; the method was immunoSEQ multiplex PCR. The repertoire includes approximately 13,000 clones, about 85% of them detected once, and around 10% sits in the top ten. The source material was PBMCs. The receptors derive from a human donor in good health.

This chain connects TRBV27 to TRBJ1-1; no clear D gene. The V gene lost 2 bases and the J gene lost 5 bases, with 12 bases spanning the gap. Germline assignment: CDR1 MNHEY and CDR2 SMNVEV (reference sequence). The CDR3 length is 14 residues. This CDR3 is CASSLQRVGTEAFF. Written as DNA, the CDR3 is TGTGCCAGCAGTTTACAGAGGGTAGGGACTGAAGCTTTCTTT.

The table lists this clone with a count of one. The chain combines TRBV6-1 with TRBJ2-5, with 14 positions matching TRBD2. The ends lost 1 base at V and 3 bases at J; junction bases unmatched: 4. Germline values: CDR1 MNHNS, CDR2 SASEGT. The CDR3 has 17 amino acids. CDR3 nucleotides: TGTGCCAGCAGTGAAGGGACTAGCGGGAGGAGAGAAGAGACCCAGTACTTC. Protein sequence: CASSEGTSGRREETQYF.

The rearrangement links TRBV27 to TRBJ2-7; 7 bases align to TRBD2. The CDR3 has 14 residues. The germline V gene encodes CDR1 MNHEY and CDR2 SMNVEV (reference sequence). The V segment lost 6 bases and the J segment 4 bases; nucleotides outside the gene matches: 9. The CDR3 bases are TGTGCCAGCAGAACCGGGCTGGGGGGGTACGAGCAGTACTTC. It specifies CASRTGLGGYEQYF.

The V gene is TRBV5-1, the J gene TRBJ2-1, with D possibly being TRBD2 (5 bases). V was cut by 0 bases and J by 12 bases, with 7 bases left in between. From germline, CDR1 is SGHRS and CDR2 YFSETQ. The CDR3 has 11 amino acids. The CDR3 DNA reads as TGCGCCAGCAGCTTGGGAGGGCCGCAGTTCTTC. Its protein product is CASSLGGPQFF.

This clone occurred a few times. This chain uses TRBV7-9 with TRBJ2-1, with a tentative D call TRBD2 (5 bases). This CDR3 has 14 residues. V was clipped by 1 base and J by 10 bases, with 14 bases between them. Germline CDR1 reads SEHNR; CDR2 reads FQNEAQ (reference sequence). The CDR3 loop reads CASSLDYEGAEQFF. DNA of the CDR3: TGTGCCAGCAGCTTAGACTACGAGGGCGCCGAGCAGTTCTTC.